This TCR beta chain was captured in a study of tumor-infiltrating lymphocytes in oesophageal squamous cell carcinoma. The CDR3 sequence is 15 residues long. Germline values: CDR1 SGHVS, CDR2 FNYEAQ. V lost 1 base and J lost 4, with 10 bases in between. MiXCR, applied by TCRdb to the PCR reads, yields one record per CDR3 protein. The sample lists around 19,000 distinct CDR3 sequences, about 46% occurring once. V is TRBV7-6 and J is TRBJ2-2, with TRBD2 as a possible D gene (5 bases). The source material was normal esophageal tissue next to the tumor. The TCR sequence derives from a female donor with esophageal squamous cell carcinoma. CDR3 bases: TGTGCCAGCAGCTTAGGTACCCGGGGCACCGGGGAGCTGTTTTTT. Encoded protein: CASSLGTRGTGELFF.